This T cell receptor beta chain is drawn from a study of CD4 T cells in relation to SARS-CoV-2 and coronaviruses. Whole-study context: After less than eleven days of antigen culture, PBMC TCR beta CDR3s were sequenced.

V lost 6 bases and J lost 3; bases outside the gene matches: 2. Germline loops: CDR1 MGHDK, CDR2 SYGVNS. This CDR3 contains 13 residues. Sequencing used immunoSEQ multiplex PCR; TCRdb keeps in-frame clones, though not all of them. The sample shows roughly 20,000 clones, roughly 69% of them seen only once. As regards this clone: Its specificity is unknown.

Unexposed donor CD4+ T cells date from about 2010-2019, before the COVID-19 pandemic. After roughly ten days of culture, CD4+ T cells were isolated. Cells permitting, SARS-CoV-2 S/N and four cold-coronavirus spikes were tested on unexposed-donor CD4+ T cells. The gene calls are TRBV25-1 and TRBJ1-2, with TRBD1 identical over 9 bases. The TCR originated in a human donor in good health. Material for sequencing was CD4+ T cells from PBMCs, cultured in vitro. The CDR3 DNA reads TGTGCCAGCAGCAGACAGGGGGACTATGGCTACACCTTC. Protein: CASSRQGDYGYTF.